This TCR beta chain was identified in a study of blood T cell repertoires in COVID-19. Using immunoSEQ multiplex PCR, the repertoire was profiled, and TCRdb retains in-frame clones only, with some absent. The profile shows 150,000 to 200,000 clones, around nine tenths of them singletons. This TCR was sampled from a young man with active or convalescent COVID-19. Material: peripheral blood.

CDR3 in amino acids: CAWWTGERGYTF. CDR3 nucleotides: TGTGCCTGGTGGACAGGGGAACGTGGCTACACCTTC. The gene calls are TRBV30 and TRBJ1-2; TRBD1 agrees at 9 bases. J lost 7 bases, V lost 5 bases, and 5 bases had no gene match. The CDR3 is made up of 12 amino acids. Germline-derived CDR1 and CDR2 are GTSNPN and SVGIG (reference sequence).